The 8 T cell receptor beta chains below come from one sample, sequenced in a study of blood T cells in healthy people across ages. A second PCR, run for about 6 to 11 cycles, used a sample-barcoded 5' primer plus a J-beta primer mix. TCRdb re-analysed the 5' RACE reads in MiXCR, keeping a single row per CDR3 protein. The sample contains about 1.8 million distinct CDR3 sequences, around 50% of which appear only once. The sample consisted of blood. Source of these receptors: a woman between 40 and 50 years old in good health.

A note on this clonotype: One end of the junction does not line up with germline, which may come from a read error. The genes are TRBV3-1 and TRBJ2-7; D is perhaps TRBD1 (6 bases). Germline CDR1 LGHDT, CDR2 YNNKEL (reference sequence). This CDR3 has 14 amino acids. The DNA of the CDR3 is TGTGCCGGCAGTCCCTATGGACAGATCTACGAGCAGTACTTC. Its protein is CAGSPYGQIYEQYF.

The chain carries TRBV6-1 and TRBJ2-5; weak D call: TRBD2 (7 bases). The CDR3 loop spans 14 amino acids. Between the trimmed V and J ends, which lost 1 base and 9 bases, there was a span of 15 bases. The germline V gene encodes CDR1 MNHNS and CDR2 SASEGT. CDR3 region: CASSEGGGAAAQYF. In DNA form, the CDR3 reads TGTGCCAGCAGTGAAGGAGGGGGGGCCGCCGCCCAGTACTTC.

V is TRBV28 and J is TRBJ2-5; 8 bases are a match to TRBD1. The germline CDR1 and CDR2 sequences are MDHEN and SYDVKM. The CDR3 covers 16 residues. Trimming took 4 bases from V and 11 from J; bases not matched to a gene: 18. The CDR3 DNA reads as TGTGCCAGCAGTTCTTACAGGGGGAATGATGACAATGAGCAGTACTTC. This sequence encodes CASSSYRGNDDNEQYF.

In its sample, this clonotype was seen many times. This chain joins TRBV7-2 and TRBJ1-5; 8 bases map to TRBD1. This CDR3 spans 14 amino acids. V lost 3 bases to trimming and J lost 8 bases; unmatched junction nucleotides: 6. Germline lookup yields CDR1 SGHTA and CDR2 FQGNSA. The CDR3 nucleotides are TGTGCCAGCAGCTTCGACAGGGGCAAGGAGCCCCAGCATTTT. Translation gives CASSFDRGKEPQHF.

V is TRBV7-9 and J is TRBJ1-6; 7 positions agree with TRBD1. The germline V gene has CDR1 SEHNR and CDR2 FQNEAQ (reference sequence). This CDR3 contains 16 residues. V was clipped by 6 bases and J by 5 bases; unmatched bases: 10. CDR3 in amino acids: CASSFDRVENNSPLHF. CDR3 bases: TGTGCCAGCAGTTTCGACAGGGTGGAGAATAATTCACCCCTCCACTTT.

This clonotype was recorded a few times. This rearrangement joins TRBV29-1 to TRBJ2-4, with 7 positions matching TRBD1. The CDR3 runs to 15 residues. CDR1 is SQVTM and CDR2 is ANQGSEA in the germline V gene. With 3 bases clipped from V and 3 bases from J, the junction kept 8 bases outside the gene matches. This chain's CDR3 is CSVEGTERGKNIQYF. The CDR3 DNA follows: TGCAGCGTTGAGGGGACAGAAAGGGGCAAAAACATTCAGTACTTC.

This rearrangement joins TRBV2 to TRBJ1-6; TRBD1 aligns across 10 bases. The CDR3 totals 15 residues. V was pared by 4 bases and J by 5 bases, with 2 bases of the junction left unmatched. Germline loops: CDR1 SNHLY, CDR2 FYNNEI. CDR3 loop: CASSGTGGNNSPLHF. The CDR3 nucleotides are TGTGCCAGCAGTGGGACAGGGGGTAATAATTCACCCCTCCACTTT.

The V call is TRBV5-1, the J call TRBJ2-7, with 7 nucleotides matching TRBD1. Matching the DNA end better, TRBJ2-5 makes the J call doubtful. Germline CDR1 and CDR2: SGHRS and YFSETQ. CDR3 length: 14 residues. The CDR3, as DNA: TGCGCCAGCACGGGACAGACAAGCCAAGAGACCCAGTACTTC. As protein: CASTGQTSQETQYF.